These T cell receptor beta chains were read from a single sample in a study of T cell repertoires in cytomegalovirus infection. MiXCR, run by TCRdb on the reads, gives a single entry per CDR3 protein. Of some 350,000 distinct CDR3 sequences in the sample, roughly 29% were seen once. Their recognized antigens are unknown. Material: cultured PBMCs, obtained from culture after CMV antigen stimulation. Every receptor here comes from a human donor in good health (CMV status not recorded). Some clones in this sample may be carry-over from other donors' samples. CDR3s include the opening cysteine and the closing phenylalanine or tryptophan. Fields, in order: J gene, D gene, CDR3 length, clone size, V gene, CDR3 protein, CDR3 DNA. A D gene is named only where the DNA matches it firmly. The size of a clone is reported for some rows only, either as once, few or many, or as a class for expanded clones.

TRBJ1-2 NA 14 few TRBV12-3/TRBV12-4 CASRQASNNYGYTF TGTGCCAGCAGACAGGCGTCCAATAACTATGGCTACACCTTC
TRBJ1-5 TRBD1 14 NA TRBV6-1 CASSERQGDQPQHF TGTGCCAGCAGTGAAAGACAGGGTGACCAGCCCCAGCATTTT
TRBJ1-1 NA 14 few TRBV6-2/TRBV6-3 CASSYSSLNTEAFF TGTGCCAGCAGTTACTCGAGCTTGAACACTGAAGCTTTCTTT
TRBJ1-2 TRBD1 14 few TRBV28 CASNTIGQGRGYTF TGTGCCAGCAACACCATAGGACAGGGACGTGGCTACACCTTC
TRBJ1-5 NA 14 few TRBV24-1 CATSDQVSNQPQHF TGTGCCACCAGTGATCAAGTTAGCAATCAGCCCCAGCATTTT
TRBJ2-1 TRBD2 17 many TRBV7-8 CASSLAGRLAGDNEQFF TGTGCCAGCAGCTTAGCGGGTCGACTAGCGGGAGACAATGAGCAGTTCTTC
TRBJ2-5 NA 13 NA TRBV27 CASGAGRQETQYF TGTGCCAGCGGGGCGGGACGTCAAGAGACCCAGTACTTC
TRBJ1-2 NA 14 few TRBV9 CASSVADGGYGYTF TGTGCCAGCAGCGTGGCGGACGGCGGGTATGGCTACACCTTC
TRBJ2-3 NA 14 NA TRBV7-6 CASRPLAPSGPQYF TGTGCCAGCAGACCTTTAGCGCCATCAGGTCCGCAGTATTTT
TRBJ1-5 NA 15 many TRBV7-2 CASSLVQGPSQPQHF TGTGCCAGCAGCTTAGTGCAGGGTCCGAGTCAGCCCCAGCATTTT
TRBJ2-1 TRBD2 19 few TRBV7-8 CASSLEGSGGSLAYNEQFF TGTGCCAGCAGCTTAGAAGGTAGCGGGGGGTCGCTAGCCTACAATGAGCAGTTCTTC
TRBJ1-2 TRBD1 17 few TRBV6-6 CASSYSRGGTGSDGYTF TGTGCCAGCAGTTACTCTCGGGGCGGGACAGGGTCGGACGGCTACACCTTC
TRBJ1-5 NA 11 NA TRBV12-5 CASGINQPQHF TGTGCTAGTGGCATTAATCAGCCCCAGCATTTT
TRBJ2-3 NA 15 NA TRBV4-1 CASSQVFLFPDTQYF TGCGCCAGCAGCCAAGTTTTTCTATTCCCAGATACGCAGTATTTT
TRBJ2-2 NA 15 NA TRBV7-3 CASSFSYGSSGELFF TGTGCCAGCAGCTTTTCCTATGGGTCTTCCGGGGAGCTGTTTTTT
TRBJ2-3 NA 14 NA TRBV12-3/TRBV12-4 CASPGLIRTDTQYF TGTGCCAGTCCCGGACTAATCCGCACAGATACGCAGTATTTT
TRBJ1-2 NA 16 NA TRBV4-2 CASSQDQRGGRDGYTF TGTGCCAGCAGCCAAGATCAGAGGGGCGGGAGGGATGGCTACACCTTC
TRBJ1-6 NA 16 NA TRBV7-2 CASSLQGAANNSPLHF TGTGCCAGCAGCCTCCAAGGGGCAGCCAATAATTCACCCCTCCACTTT
TRBJ1-1 NA 15 NA TRBV6-5 CASSYAHGGDTEAFF TGTGCCAGCAGTTACGCTCATGGGGGAGATACTGAAGCTTTCTTT
TRBJ2-1 NA 13 NA TRBV5-4 CASSWGPYNEQFF TGTGCCAGCAGCTGGGGGCCCTACAATGAGCAGTTCTTC
TRBJ2-7 NA 16 few TRBV5-1 CASSFMRGISSYEQYF TGCGCCAGCAGCTTTATGCGGGGCATCAGCTCCTACGAGCAGTACTTC
TRBJ2-6 TRBD2 19 few TRBV28 CASSRWTSGAKSGANVLTF TGTGCCAGCAGTCGATGGACTAGCGGGGCAAAATCTGGGGCCAACGTCCTGACTTTC
TRBJ1-6 NA 15 few TRBV7-2 CASSLEGAGVSPLHF TGTGCCAGCAGCTTAGAGGGTGCAGGGGTTTCACCCCTCCACTTT
TRBJ2-7 NA 16 NA TRBV7-3 CASSLTVGVRAYEQYF TGTGCCAGCAGCTTAACGGTAGGGGTGAGGGCCTACGAGCAGTACTTC
TRBJ1-5 NA 14 few TRBV6-1 CASERGRRGEPQHF TGTGCCAGCGAGAGGGGCCGACGGGGAGAGCCCCAGCATTTT
TRBJ1-1 NA 15 NA TRBV6-5 CASSPRGGRDTEAFF TGTGCCAGCAGCCCGAGGGGGGGGCGGGACACTGAAGCTTTCTTT
TRBJ1-5 TRBD1 16 NA TRBV6-1 CASSETRTGGHQPQHF TGTGCCAGCAGTGAAACCCGGACAGGGGGCCATCAGCCCCAGCATTTT
TRBJ2-4 TRBD2 18 many TRBV4-2 CASSHASGLAGVENIQYF TGTGCCAGCAGCCACGCCTCGGGACTAGCGGGAGTCGAAAACATTCAGTACTTC
TRBJ2-3 TRBD2 16 NA TRBV10-3 CAISEPLAGDTDTQYF TGTGCCATCAGTGAGCCCCTAGCGGGGGACACAGATACGCAGTATTTT
TRBJ2-5 NA 15 few TRBV7-6 CASSLAKGDQETQYF TGTGCTAGCAGCTTAGCTAAGGGGGACCAAGAGACCCAGTACTTC
TRBJ2-1 TRBD2 14 NA TRBV7-8 CASSLESSGVEQFF TGTGCCAGCAGCTTAGAATCTAGCGGGGTTGAGCAGTTCTTC
TRBJ2-5 NA 13 NA TRBV12-3/TRBV12-4 CASSLERPETQYF TGTGCCAGCAGTTTGGAACGGCCGGAGACCCAGTACTTC
TRBJ1-1 NA 14 few TRBV27 CASRLPGMNTEAFF TGTGCCAGCAGGCTCCCTGGGATGAACACTGAAGCTTTCTTT
TRBJ2-5 NA 16 few TRBV7-8 CASSITGSSRGETQYF TGTGCCAGCAGCATTACAGGGTCGTCAAGGGGGGAGACCCAGTACTTC
TRBJ2-4 TRBD1 12 NA TRBV28 CASRLQGNIQYF TGTGCCAGTAGATTACAGGGGAACATTCAGTACTTC
TRBJ2-3 NA 12 NA TRBV29-1 CSVERVVDTQYF TGCAGCGTCGAGAGGGTGGTGGATACGCAGTATTTT
TRBJ1-2 NA 16 NA TRBV28 CASSLSPSEPTYGYTF TGTGCCAGCAGTTTATCACCTTCGGAACCGACTTATGGCTACACCTTC
TRBJ2-7 NA 13 many TRBV6-1 CASTENGSYEQYF TGTGCCAGCACAGAGAACGGCTCCTACGAGCAGTACTTC
TRBJ1-5 TRBD1 16 NA TRBV2 CASRDGTGGGGQPQHF TGTGCCAGCAGAGATGGGACAGGGGGCGGAGGTCAGCCCCAGCATTTT
TRBJ2-2 NA 13 few TRBV19 CASSFRGNGELFF TGTGCCAGTAGTTTTCGGGGAAACGGGGAGCTGTTTTTT
TRBJ2-1 NA 16 NA TRBV11-3 CASSLGVGLEGNEQFF TGTGCCAGCAGCTTAGGGGTAGGGTTAGAGGGAAATGAGCAGTTCTTC
TRBJ1-5 TRBD1 16 NA TRBV7-4 CASSRGGAGGWQPQHF TGTGCCAGCAGCAGAGGGGGCGCGGGCGGATGGCAGCCCCAGCATTTT
TRBJ2-7 NA 13 NA TRBV6-5 CATGALSSYEQYF TGTGCCACCGGCGCCCTAAGCTCCTACGAGCAGTACTTC
TRBJ2-7 TRBD1 17 NA TRBV6-1 CASIRDREQVYGYEQYF TGTGCCAGCATCCGGGACAGGGAACAAGTCTATGGGTACGAGCAGTACTTC
TRBJ2-7 NA 13 few TRBV29-1 CSVARGLSYEQYF TGCAGCGTTGCACGAGGGCTCTCCTACGAGCAGTACTTC